Included here is one TCR beta chain sequence, with context. The data originate from a study of Ad26.COV2.S vaccination and SARS-CoV-2 variants. The method was immunoSEQ multiplex PCR; TCRdb's version includes in-frame clones alone and lacks a portion of them. The top ten clones hold about 2.5% of a sample with 430,000 or so clones, 89% of them seen once. Trimming took 0 bases from V and 5 from J; bases not matched to a gene: 15. In germline, CDR1 is SGHTS, CDR2 YDEGEE. This CDR3 comprises 18 residues. Treatment reported: 15 to 20 received Ad26.COV2.S at low or high dose, single or two shots; several received placebo; per-sample allocation not given. Sampling occurred on day 63 after the first vaccine or placebo injection.

The TCR comes from a person between 18 and 65 years old who received the Ad26.COV2.S COVID-19 vaccine or a placebo. This rearrangement joins TRBV5-8 to TRBJ2-5; TRBD2 matches at 8 bases. The source material was peripheral blood, sampled in a trial of Ad26.COV2.S vaccine versus placebo. In DNA form, the CDR3 reads TGTGCCAGCAGCTTGGGGACCCACTCGGCGGGGGGCCGGGAGACCCAGTACTTC. Residues: CASSLGTHSAGGRETQYF.